Listed here are 23 T cell receptor beta chains from one sample, sequenced in a study of regulatory T cells in long-lasting Graves disease. Described time point: newly diagnosed GD, antithyroid drugs for less than 3 months. Extracted PBMC RNA gave rise to the TCR library. Construction of the TCR beta libraries employed iRepertoire HTBI primers in conjunction with Arm-PCR of CDR3 regions. TCRdb re-derived calls from the multiplex PCR reads in MiXCR, one entry per CDR3 protein. The sample carries more than 450,000 distinct CDR3 sequences, more than 10% recorded once. The same sample was also studied in work on T cells in Graves' hyperthyroidism and ophthalmopathy.

Sequencing used peripheral blood mononuclear cells (PBMCs), obtained at new diagnosis, from a patient treated with antithyroid drugs. These receptors all come from a woman in her 30s with Graves disease.

The chain has TRBV6-2 or TRBV6-3 and TRBJ2-1; 15 bases line up with TRBD2. Looked up from germline, CDR1 is MNHEY and CDR2 is SVGEGT. The CDR3 is made up of 19 amino acids. Unmatched junction bases numbered 9, after V lost 6 bases and J lost 0 bases. CDR3 DNA: TGTGCCAGCAGCGCCACGGGACTAGCGGGGGGAGACTCCTACAATGAGCAGTTCTTC. Translating gives CASSATGLAGGDSYNEQFF.

Many counts were recorded for this clonotype. The chain has TRBV12-3 or TRBV12-4 and TRBJ2-1, with 8 bases identical to TRBD2. CDR3 length: 14 amino acids. With 3 bases clipped from V and 8 bases from J, the junction kept 6 bases outside the gene matches. CDR3 DNA sequence: TGTGCCAGCAGTTTCCTAGCGGGTGGGGATGAGCAGTTCTTC. Translated, it gives CASSFLAGGDEQFF.

This clonotype was observed at least ten times. The V call is TRBV24-1, the J call TRBJ2-2; the D is unclear. V shed 5 bases and J shed 0 bases, with 9 bases lying between them. Germline CDR1 and CDR2: KGHDR and SFDVKD. The CDR3 is 15 residues long. The DNA of the CDR3 is TGTGCCACCAGTGGGACCACTACGAACACCGGGGAGCTGTTTTTT. Its protein product is CATSGTTTNTGELFF.

There are many counts of this clonotype. This chain links TRBV9 with TRBJ2-1; D not resolved. Germline V lookup: CDR1 SGDLS, CDR2 YYNGEE. Trimming removed 2 bases at V and 4 bases at J, with 7 bases between. This CDR3 spans 13 amino acids. The CDR3 nucleotides read TGTGCCAGCAGCGTGTCCTTTTACAATGAGCAGTTCTTC. Translated, it gives CASSVSFYNEQFF. Combining the CDR3 with reference TRBV9 and TRBJ2-1 gives the whole variable domain DSGVTQTPKHLITATGQRVTLRCSPRSGDLSVYWYQQSLDQGLQFLIQYYNGEERAKGNILERFSAQQFPDLHSELNLSSLELGDSALYFCASSVSFYNEQFFGPGTRLTVL.

In its sample, this clonotype was seen many times. The chain combines TRBV12-3 or TRBV12-4 with TRBJ1-2; the match to TRBD1 covers 7 bases. This CDR3 is built from 15 residues. V was clipped by 1 base and J by 3 bases; unmatched bases: 5. The DNA of the CDR3 is TGTGCCAGCAGTTTAGAGTACAGGGGAGACTATGGCTACACCTTC. This codes for CASSLEYRGDYGYTF.

The sample holds many counts of this clonotype. The genes are TRBV3-1 and TRBJ1-1, with unresolved D. Germline lookup yields CDR1 LGHDT and CDR2 YNNKEL (reference sequence). The CDR3 has 14 amino acids. Trimming removed 5 bases from V and 3 bases from J, with 13 bases in between. The CDR3 DNA follows: TGTGCCAGCAGCTCGGAGCGCTCATACACTGAAGCTTTCTTT. It encodes CASSSERSYTEAFF.

With regard to this clonotype: This clone may be a read error of a much larger clone one base away. The genes are TRBV28 and TRBJ1-1; D remains ambiguous. This CDR3 is built from 11 residues. Trimming removed 4 bases at V and 10 bases at J, with 10 bases between. The germline V gene has CDR1 MDHEN and CDR2 SYDVKM. The CDR3 here is CASSSGIGAFF. The CDR3 DNA is TGTGCCAGCAGTTCCGGAATAGGAGCTTTCTTT.

This clonotype showed up many times. The chain combines TRBV12-3 or TRBV12-4 with TRBJ1-2; D gene unclear. The length of the CDR3 is 15 residues. V was clipped by 3 bases and J by 0 bases, with 11 bases between them. The CDR3 reads CASSFSGSANYGYTF. The CDR3 DNA sequence: TGTGCCAGCAGTTTTTCGGGCTCGGCTAACTATGGCTACACCTTC.

This clonotype came up many times. CDR3 region: CATQFYKRRYEQYF. The CDR3, as DNA: TGTGCCACCCAGTTTTATAAGAGACGATACGAGCAGTACTTC. This chain links TRBV28 with TRBJ2-7; unclear D gene. The CDR3 loop spans 14 amino acids. Trimming took 10 bases from V and 4 from J, leaving 20 bases between them. Per the germline V gene, CDR1 is MDHEN and CDR2 is SYDVKM. The full variable domain, completed using reference TRBV28 and TRBJ2-7, is DVKVTQSSRYLVKRTGEKVFLECVQDMDHENMFWYRQDPGLGLRLIYFSYDVKMKEKGDIPEGYSVSREKKERFSLILESASTNQTSMYLCATQFYKRRYEQYFGPGTRLTVT.

This clonotype was counted only a few times. The J gene is TRBJ2-6, the V gene TRBV14; D unclear. Germline V gives CDR1 SGHDN, CDR2 FVKESK. This CDR3 has 14 residues. The V and J ends lost 4 bases and 0 bases respectively, with 4 bases between them. CDR3: CASSRHSGANVLTF. As DNA, the CDR3 is TGTGCCAGCAGCCGCCACTCTGGGGCCAACGTCCTGACTTTC.

This clonotype was detected many times. V is TRBV5-1 and J is TRBJ1-2; TRBD1 matches at 9 bases. Germline loops: CDR1 SGHRS, CDR2 YFSETQ. The CDR3 covers 14 residues. With 6 bases clipped from V and 5 bases from J, the junction kept 8 bases outside the gene matches. For the CDR3, the DNA is TGCGCCAGCAAAGAGGGACAGGGTTCATATGGCTACACCTTC. It translates to CASKEGQGSYGYTF.

This clonotype was detected many times. The chain has TRBV7-2 and TRBJ2-2; 10 bases align to TRBD2. Germline CDR1 SGHTA, CDR2 FQGNSA. Trimming removed 4 bases from V and 4 bases from J; junction bases left unmatched: 3. The CDR3 contains 15 residues. The chain's CDR3 is CASSSRTSGTGELFF. In DNA, the CDR3 is TGTGCCAGCAGCTCCCGGACTAGCGGCACCGGGGAGCTGTTTTTT.

The CDR3 DNA reads as TGCGCCAGCAGTCCGGAAGCCCGTGAAGCTTTCTTT. Translated: CASSPEAREAFF. The chain uses TRBV10-2 and TRBJ1-1; D unresolved. V was clipped by 5 bases and J by 7 bases, with 11 bases between them. The CDR3 is 12 residues long. Germline V CDR1 and CDR2: WSHSY, SAAADI.

For this clonotype: Just one base apart from a much larger clone, this may be a read error. This chain connects TRBV11-2 to TRBJ2-5, with TRBD2 matching over 11 bases. CDR3 length equals 18 residues. Germline V gene sequence: CDR1 SGHAT, CDR2 FQNNGV. CDR3: CVSTPRLAGTRPKETQYF. For the CDR3, the DNA is TGTGTCAGCACCCCACGACTAGCGGGAACACGACCGAAAGAGACCCAGTACTTC.

This clonotype was seen more than once but under ten times. This sequence joins TRBV19 and TRBJ1-5; D not certain. The CDR3 has 14 residues. Germline loops: CDR1 LNHDA, CDR2 SQIVND (reference sequence). The V and J ends lost 8 bases and 2 bases respectively, with 13 bases between them. The CDR3 protein is CASETGRGNQPQHF. DNA of the CDR3: TGTGCCAGTGAGACCGGGAGGGGCAATCAGCCCCAGCATTTT.

Ten or more counts support this clonotype. The J gene is TRBJ2-2, the V gene TRBV2; 7 bases are shared with TRBD1. The CDR3 is made up of 12 amino acids. V lost 6 bases and J lost 7; bases outside the gene matches: 2. The germline CDR1 and CDR2 sequences are SNHLY and FYNNEI. The CDR3 sequence is CASRTGIGELFF. For the CDR3, the DNA is TGTGCCAGCAGGACAGGGATCGGGGAGCTGTTTTTT.

This clonotype appeared many times. The V call is TRBV29-1, the J call TRBJ1-2, with D possibly matching TRBD1 (6 bases). The V end was cut by 6 bases, the J end by 6 bases, with 8 bases between. The CDR3 sequence is 10 residues long. The germline V gene has CDR1 SQVTM and CDR2 ANQGSEA. The CDR3 DNA sequence: TGCAGCGTGACAGGAAATGGCTACACCTTC. Translated: CSVTGNGYTF. The variable domain in full, completed from reference TRBV29-1 and TRBJ1-2, reads SAVISQKPSRDICQRGTSLTIQCQVDSQVTMMFWYRQQPGQSLTLIATANQGSEATYESGFVIDKFPISRPNLTFSTLTVSNMSPEDSSIYLCSVTGNGYTFGSGTRLTVV.

This clonotype has just a few counts. V is TRBV18 and J is TRBJ2-3; 9 nucleotides agree with TRBD2. The junction had 17 bases not matched to a gene; V was cut back by 3 bases and J by 4 bases. The CDR3 totals 19 residues. Germline V CDR1 and CDR2: KGHSH, LQKENI. As DNA, the CDR3 is TGTGCCAGCTCACCGGTACCAGCTTGCGGGAGGGCACACCCAGATACGCAGTATTTT. It is translated as CASSPVPACGRAHPDTQYF.

In its sample, this clonotype was seen many times. This sequence joins TRBV3-1 and TRBJ2-5; no clear D gene. This CDR3 region has 18 residues. Germline V gives CDR1 LGHDT, CDR2 YNNKEL (reference sequence). V was pared by 4 bases and J by 5 bases, with 26 bases between. CDR3 loop: CASSPSPEFLYPRETQYF. CDR3 sequence (DNA): TGTGCCAGCAGCCCGTCGCCAGAGTTTCTATACCCCCGGGAGACCCAGTACTTC.

Comments on this clonotype: A much more abundant neighbour one base away suggests this may be a read error. The chain couples TRBV24-1 to TRBJ2-1; 10 bases are a match to TRBD2. The germline CDR1 and CDR2 sequences are KGHDR and SFDVKD. The CDR3 extends over 15 amino acids. This CDR3 reads CATSGKLAGDNEQSF. CDR3 DNA sequence: TGTGCCACCAGTGGAAAGCTAGCGGGGGACAATGAGCAGTCCTTC.

This chain connects TRBV5-5 to TRBJ1-1; unclear D gene. The ends were cut back, 0 bases at V and 10 bases at J, with 19 bases in the middle. The CDR3 consists of 15 residues. CDR1 is SGHKS, CDR2 YYEKEE, per germline (reference sequence). The DNA for the CDR3 is TGTGCCAGCAGCTTGGCCGAAGGGAACGCTGCCGGAGCTTTCTTT. Translated, it gives CASSLAEGNAAGAFF.

Worth noting for this clonotype: One end of the junction is discordant with germline, which a read error may explain. This chain uses TRBV7-9 with TRBJ2-7; the match to TRBD2 covers 8 bases. The germline CDR1 and CDR2 sequences are SEHNR and FQNEAQ (reference sequence). The CDR3 covers 17 residues. CDR3 sequence (DNA): TGTGCCAGCAGCTTAGCGCGGTTAGCGGGACCCTCCGACGAGCAGTACTTC. Translation gives CASSLARLAGPSDEQYF.

This clonotype has at least ten counts. The chain has TRBV6-2 or TRBV6-3 and TRBJ2-3, with 9 bases lining up with TRBD1. The CDR3 extends over 18 amino acids. After removal of 5 bases from V and 4 bases from J, the junction contained 16 bases not matched to a gene. Germline assignment: CDR1 MNHEY and CDR2 SVGEGT. This CDR3 reads CASSDGRRDRVGSDTQYF. The CDR3, as DNA: TGTGCCAGCAGTGACGGACGGAGGGACAGGGTTGGCTCAGATACGCAGTATTTT.